Sequencing of this T cell receptor beta chain was carried out in a study of T cell repertoires in cytomegalovirus infection (dated by TCRdb to about 2019). With regard to the full study: Alongside well-studied HLA-B-restricted epitopes, the peptide stimulations were aimed at recently identified HLA-C-restricted CMV epitopes, whose presentation resists viral immunomodulation. Donor HLA type was relevant to the analysis, because carriage of CMV infection together with the matching HLA type was indicated by public TCR beta signatures.

From its cysteine to its phenylalanine, the CDR3 spans 15 amino acids. CDR3 DNA only is kept here, 45 bases in frame from base 1. The germline V gene sets CDR1 to SQVTM and CDR2 to ANQGSEA. Relative to germline, V is missing 3 bases and J is missing 6 bases, with 8 bases of the junction outside any gene match. Per the publication, the treatment or condition label means: in vitro stimulation with specific CMV peptide epitopes to enrich CMV-specific T cells. The paper as a whole reports these results and caveats: In both this cohort and an independent approximately 400-donor cohort, the cumulative frequency of public TCR beta family members distinguished carriers of CMV infection plus the relevant HLA type. The ex vivo response was dominated by HLA-C-restricted CMV-specific TCR beta clonotypes, which also provided the single most frequent clonotype in two of eight donors.

Sequenced using an Illumina HiSeq 1500. TCRdb took the public reads, trimmed them with fastp at Q25, ran MiXCR for clone calling and kept in-frame beta chains. Entries are consolidated by CDR3 protein sequence, retaining the most common genes and DNA. The sample contains about half a million distinct CDR3 sequences, around a third of them found a single time. 17% of the sample is held by the ten biggest clonotypes. Note on this clonotype: This receptor's antigen is unknown. No quality values exist for individual bases; no much larger clone is one base distant.

In this chain, TRBV29-1 is recombined with TRBJ2-1; a stretch of 10 junction bases matches TRBD2. The material sequenced was cultured PBMCs, taken from culture after CMV antigen stimulation. The receptor was isolated from a human donor in good health (CMV status not recorded). Some clones in this sample may be carry-over from other donors' samples. The DNA sequence is TGCAGCGTTGATGGTCTAGCGGGAGTCCGCAATGAGCAGTTCTTC. Its amino acids are CSVDGLAGVRNEQFF.